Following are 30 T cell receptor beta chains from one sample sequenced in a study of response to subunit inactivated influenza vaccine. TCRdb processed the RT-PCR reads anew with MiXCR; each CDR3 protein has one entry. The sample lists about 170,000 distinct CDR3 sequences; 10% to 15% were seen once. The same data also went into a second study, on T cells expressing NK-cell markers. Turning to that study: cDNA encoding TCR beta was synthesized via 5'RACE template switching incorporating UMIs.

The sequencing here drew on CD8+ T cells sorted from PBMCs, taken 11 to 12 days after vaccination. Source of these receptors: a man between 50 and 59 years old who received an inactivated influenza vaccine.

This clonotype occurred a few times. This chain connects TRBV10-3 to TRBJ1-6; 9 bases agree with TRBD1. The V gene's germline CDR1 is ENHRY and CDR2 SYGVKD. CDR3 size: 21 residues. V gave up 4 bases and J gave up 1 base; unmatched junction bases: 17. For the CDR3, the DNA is TGTGCCATCAGTGCGATACCCGGACAGGGGAATGTGTATTCCTATAATTCACCCCTCCACTTT. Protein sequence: CAISAIPGQGNVYSYNSPLHF.

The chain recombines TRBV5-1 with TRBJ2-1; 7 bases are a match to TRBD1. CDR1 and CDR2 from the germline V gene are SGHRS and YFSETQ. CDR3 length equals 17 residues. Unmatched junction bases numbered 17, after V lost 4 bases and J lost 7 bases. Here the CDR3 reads CASSTHQGQRLLNEQFF. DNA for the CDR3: TGCGCCAGCAGCACCCACCAGGGACAGAGGTTACTGAATGAGCAGTTCTTC.

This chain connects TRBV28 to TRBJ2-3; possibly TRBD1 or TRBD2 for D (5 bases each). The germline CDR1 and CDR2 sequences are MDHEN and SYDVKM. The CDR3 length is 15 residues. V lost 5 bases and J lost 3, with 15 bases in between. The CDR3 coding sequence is TGTGCCAGCAGTGGGGACGTCGGGAAAACAGATACGCAGTATTTT. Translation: CASSGDVGKTDTQYF.

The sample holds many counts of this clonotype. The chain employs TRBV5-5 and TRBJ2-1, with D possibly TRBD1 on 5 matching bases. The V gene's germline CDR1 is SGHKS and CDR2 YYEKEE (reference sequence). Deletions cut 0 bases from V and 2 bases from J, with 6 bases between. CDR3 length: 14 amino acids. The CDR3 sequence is CASSLEGPYNEQFF. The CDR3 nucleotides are TGTGCCAGCAGCTTGGAGGGGCCCTACAATGAGCAGTTCTTC.

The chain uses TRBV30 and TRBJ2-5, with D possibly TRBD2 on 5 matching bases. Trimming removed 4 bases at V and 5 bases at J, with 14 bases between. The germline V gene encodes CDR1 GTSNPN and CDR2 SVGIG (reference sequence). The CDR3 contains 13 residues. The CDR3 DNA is TGTGCCTGGAATCTATCGGGGATTGAGACCCAGTACTTC. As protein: CAWNLSGIETQYF.

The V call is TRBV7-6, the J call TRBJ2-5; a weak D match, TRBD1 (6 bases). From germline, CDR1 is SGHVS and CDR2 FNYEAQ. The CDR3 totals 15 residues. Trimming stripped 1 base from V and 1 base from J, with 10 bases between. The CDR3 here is CASSLVGTSQETQYF. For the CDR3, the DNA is TGTGCCAGCAGCTTAGTAGGGACAAGCCAAGAGACCCAGTACTTC. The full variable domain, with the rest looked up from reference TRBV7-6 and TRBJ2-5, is GAGVSQSPRYKVTKRGQDVALRCDPISGHVSLYWYRQALGQGPEFLTYFNYEAQQDKSGLPNDRFSAERPEGSISTLTIQRTEQRDSAMYRCASSLVGTSQETQYFGPGTRLLVL.

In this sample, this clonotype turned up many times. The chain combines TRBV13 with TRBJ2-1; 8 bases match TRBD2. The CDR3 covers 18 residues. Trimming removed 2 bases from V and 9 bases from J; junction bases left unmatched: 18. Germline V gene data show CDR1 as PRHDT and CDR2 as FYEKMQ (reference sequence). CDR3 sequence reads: CASSLIYTGLAGGGEQFF. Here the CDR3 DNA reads TGTGCCAGCAGCTTAATTTATACCGGACTAGCAGGTGGTGGTGAGCAGTTCTTC.

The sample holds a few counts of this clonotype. CDR3 loop: CASSSRQDYSYEQYF. DNA for the CDR3: TGTGCCAGCAGCTCTCGACAGGACTACTCCTACGAGCAGTACTTC. The chain links TRBV5-8 to TRBJ2-7, with D perhaps TRBD1 or TRBD2 (6 bases each). Germline V gene data show CDR1 as SGHTS and CDR2 as YDEGEE. The V and J ends lost 3 bases and 0 bases respectively, with 13 bases between them. This CDR3 is 15 amino acids long.

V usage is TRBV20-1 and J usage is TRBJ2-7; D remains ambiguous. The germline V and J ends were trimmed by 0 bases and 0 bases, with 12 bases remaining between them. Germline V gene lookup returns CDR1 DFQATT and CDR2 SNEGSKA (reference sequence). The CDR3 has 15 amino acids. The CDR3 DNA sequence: TGCAGTGCTAGAGATCATAAGGGAAGCTCCTACGAGCAGTACTTC. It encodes CSARDHKGSSYEQYF.

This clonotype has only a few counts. In nucleotides, the CDR3 is TGTGCCAGCAAACCTAGCGCGGAGGTCAACGAGCAGTACTTC. It is translated as CASKPSAEVNEQYF. This sequence joins TRBV6-2 or TRBV6-3 and TRBJ2-7; tentative D call: TRBD2 (6 bases). Trimming left V 7 bases short and J 5 bases short, with 18 bases between. Germline assignment: CDR1 MNHEY and CDR2 SVGEGT. CDR3 length: 14 amino acids.

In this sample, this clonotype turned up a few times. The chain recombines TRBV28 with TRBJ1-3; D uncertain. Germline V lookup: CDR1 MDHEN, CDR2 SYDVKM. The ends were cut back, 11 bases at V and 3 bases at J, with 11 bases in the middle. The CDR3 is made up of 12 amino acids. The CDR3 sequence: CAAAGGGNTIYF. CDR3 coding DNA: TGTGCCGCGGCGGGAGGTGGAAACACCATATATTTT. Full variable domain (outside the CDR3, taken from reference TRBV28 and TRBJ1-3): DVKVTQSSRYLVKRTGEKVFLECVQDMDHENMFWYRQDPGLGLRLIYFSYDVKMKEKGDIPEGYSVSREKKERFSLILESASTNQTSMYLCAAAGGGNTIYFGEGSWLTVV.

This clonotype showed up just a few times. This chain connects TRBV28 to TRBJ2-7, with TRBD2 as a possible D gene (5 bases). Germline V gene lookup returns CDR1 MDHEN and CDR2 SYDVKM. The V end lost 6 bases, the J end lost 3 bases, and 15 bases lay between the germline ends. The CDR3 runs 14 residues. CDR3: CASRRPLGDYEQYF. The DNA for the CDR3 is TGTGCCAGCAGGCGCCCCCTCGGGGACTACGAGCAGTACTTC.

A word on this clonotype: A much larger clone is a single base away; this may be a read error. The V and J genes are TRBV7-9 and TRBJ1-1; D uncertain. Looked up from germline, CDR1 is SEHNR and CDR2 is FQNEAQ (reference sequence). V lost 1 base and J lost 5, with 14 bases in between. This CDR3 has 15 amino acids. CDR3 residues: CASSLGVHLLTEAFF. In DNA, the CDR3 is TGTGCCAGCAGCTTAGGAGTGCATTTATTGACTGAAGCTTTCTTT.

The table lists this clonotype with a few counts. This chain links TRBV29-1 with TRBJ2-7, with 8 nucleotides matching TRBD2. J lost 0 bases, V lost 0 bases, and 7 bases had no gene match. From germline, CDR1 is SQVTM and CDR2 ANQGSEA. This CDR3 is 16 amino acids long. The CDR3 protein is CSVEDFGSGGSYEQYF. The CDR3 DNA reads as TGCAGCGTTGAAGATTTTGGCAGCGGGGGCTCCTACGAGCAGTACTTC.

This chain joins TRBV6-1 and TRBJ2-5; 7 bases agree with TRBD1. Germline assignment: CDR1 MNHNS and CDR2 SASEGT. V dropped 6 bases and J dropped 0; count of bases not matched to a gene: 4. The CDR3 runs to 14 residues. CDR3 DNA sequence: TGTGCCAGCAGCCCTACAGGGGACCAAGAGACCCAGTACTTC. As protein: CASSPTGDQETQYF.

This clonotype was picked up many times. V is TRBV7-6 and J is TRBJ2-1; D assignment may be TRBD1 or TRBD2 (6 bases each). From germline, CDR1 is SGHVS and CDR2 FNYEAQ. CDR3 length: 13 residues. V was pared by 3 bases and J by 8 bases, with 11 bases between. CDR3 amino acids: CASSFGGFDEQFF. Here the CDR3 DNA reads TGTGCCAGCAGCTTCGGGGGCTTTGATGAGCAGTTCTTC.

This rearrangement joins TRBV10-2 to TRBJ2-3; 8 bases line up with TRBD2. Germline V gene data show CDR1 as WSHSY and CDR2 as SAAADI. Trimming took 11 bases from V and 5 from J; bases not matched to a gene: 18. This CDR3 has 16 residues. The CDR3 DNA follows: TGCGCCGTCCGGGGGCTGACTAGCGAGCGAAGAGATACGCAGTATTTT. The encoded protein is CAVRGLTSERRDTQYF.

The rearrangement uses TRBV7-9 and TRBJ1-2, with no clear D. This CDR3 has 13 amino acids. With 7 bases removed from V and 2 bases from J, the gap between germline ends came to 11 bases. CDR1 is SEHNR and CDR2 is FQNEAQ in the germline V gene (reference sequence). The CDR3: CASIPTANYGYTF. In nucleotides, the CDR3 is TGTGCCAGCATCCCCACGGCAAACTATGGCTACACCTTC.

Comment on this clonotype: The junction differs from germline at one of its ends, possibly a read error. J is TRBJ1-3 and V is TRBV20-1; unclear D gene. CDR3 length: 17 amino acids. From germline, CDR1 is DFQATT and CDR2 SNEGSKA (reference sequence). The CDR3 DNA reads TGCTGTGCTAGAGAGCCCGGAACCAAACCCCCTGGAAACACCATATATTTT. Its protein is CCAREPGTKPPGNTIYF.

As DNA, the CDR3 is TGTGCCAGCAGCTTAATAGGACAGGGGCCCGCTAATGAAAAACTGTTTTTT. This codes for CASSLIGQGPANEKLFF. This sequence joins TRBV7-2 and TRBJ1-4; TRBD1 matches 9 bases. Germline values: CDR1 SGHTA, CDR2 FQGNSA. The CDR3 contains 17 residues. The trim removed 2 bases at V and 3 bases at J, leaving 7 bases unmatched.

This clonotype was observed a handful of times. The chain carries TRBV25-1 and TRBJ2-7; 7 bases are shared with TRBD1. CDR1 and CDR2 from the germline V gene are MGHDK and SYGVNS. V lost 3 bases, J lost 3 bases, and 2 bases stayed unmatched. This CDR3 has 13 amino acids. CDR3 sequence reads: CASSDRGYYEQYF. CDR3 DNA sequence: TGTGCCAGCAGTGACAGGGGGTACTACGAGCAGTACTTC.

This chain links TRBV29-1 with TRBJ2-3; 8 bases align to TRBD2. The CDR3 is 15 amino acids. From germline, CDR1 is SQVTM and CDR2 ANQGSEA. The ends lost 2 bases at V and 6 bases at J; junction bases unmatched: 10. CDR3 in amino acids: CSVEFIGLASDTQYF. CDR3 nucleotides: TGCAGCGTTGAATTCATTGGACTAGCTTCGGATACGCAGTATTTT.

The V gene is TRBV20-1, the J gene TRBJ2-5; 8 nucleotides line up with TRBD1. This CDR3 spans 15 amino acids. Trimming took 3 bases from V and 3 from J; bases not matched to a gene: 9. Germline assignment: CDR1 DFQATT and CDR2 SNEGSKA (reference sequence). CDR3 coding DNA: TGCAGTGCTAGCCTAAACAGGGGGATGGAAGAGACCCAGTACTTC. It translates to CSASLNRGMEETQYF.

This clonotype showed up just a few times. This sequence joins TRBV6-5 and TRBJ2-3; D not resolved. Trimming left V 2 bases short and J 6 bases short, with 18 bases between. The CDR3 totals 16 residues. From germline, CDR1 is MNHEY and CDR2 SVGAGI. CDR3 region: CASSYVSPRYTDTQYF. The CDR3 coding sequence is TGTGCCAGCAGTTACGTTAGTCCGAGGTATACGGATACGCAGTATTTT.

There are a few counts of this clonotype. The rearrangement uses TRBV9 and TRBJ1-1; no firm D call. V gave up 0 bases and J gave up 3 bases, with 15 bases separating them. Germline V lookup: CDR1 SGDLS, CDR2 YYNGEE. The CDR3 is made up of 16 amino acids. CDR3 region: CASSVGGFGYDTEAFF. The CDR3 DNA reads TGTGCCAGCAGCGTAGGGGGTTTCGGATATGACACTGAAGCTTTCTTT.

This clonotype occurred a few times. The CDR3: CSAPGLTHSSYNEQFF. CDR3 bases: TGCAGTGCGCCGGGACTGACCCACAGCTCCTACAATGAGCAGTTCTTC. The chain links TRBV20-1 to TRBJ2-1, with D perhaps matching TRBD2 (6 bases). The V gene's germline CDR1 is DFQATT and CDR2 SNEGSKA (reference sequence). The CDR3 loop spans 16 amino acids. Trimming stripped 6 bases from V and 0 bases from J, with 18 bases between.

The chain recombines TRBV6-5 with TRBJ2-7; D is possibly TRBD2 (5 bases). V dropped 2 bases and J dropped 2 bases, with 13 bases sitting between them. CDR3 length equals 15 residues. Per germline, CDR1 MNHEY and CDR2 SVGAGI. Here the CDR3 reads CASSYGLERTYEQYF. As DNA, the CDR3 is TGTGCCAGCAGTTACGGTCTGGAGCGGACCTACGAGCAGTACTTC.

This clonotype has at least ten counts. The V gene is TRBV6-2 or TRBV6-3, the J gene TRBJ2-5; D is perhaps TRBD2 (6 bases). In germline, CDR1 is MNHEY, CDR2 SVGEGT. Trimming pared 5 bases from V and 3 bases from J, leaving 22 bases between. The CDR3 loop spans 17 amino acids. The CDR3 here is CASSRTPASAVEETQYF. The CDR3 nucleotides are TGTGCCAGCAGTCGAACGCCCGCTAGCGCCGTAGAAGAGACCCAGTACTTC.

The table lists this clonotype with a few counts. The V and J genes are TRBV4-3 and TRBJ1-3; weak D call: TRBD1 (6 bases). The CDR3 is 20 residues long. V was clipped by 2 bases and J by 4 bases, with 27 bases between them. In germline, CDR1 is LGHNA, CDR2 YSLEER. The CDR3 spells CASSQRLGTENRQEGNTIYF. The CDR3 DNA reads TGCGCCAGCAGCCAACGACTAGGGACCGAAAACAGACAGGAGGGAAACACCATATATTTT.

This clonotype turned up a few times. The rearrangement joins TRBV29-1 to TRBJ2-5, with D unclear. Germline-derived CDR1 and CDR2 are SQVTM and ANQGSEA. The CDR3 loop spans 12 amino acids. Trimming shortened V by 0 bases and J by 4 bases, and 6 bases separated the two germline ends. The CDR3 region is CSVEDRRETQYF. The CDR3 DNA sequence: TGCAGCGTTGAAGATCGAAGAGAGACCCAGTACTTC.